This paragraph covers one TCR beta chain sequence. This specimen belongs to a study of blood T cell repertoires in COVID-19. Overall study context: T cells, B-cell-depleted T cells, or PBMCs supplied cDNA or gDNA.

The CDR3 consists of 15 residues. Germline V gives CDR1 MNHEY, CDR2 SVGAGI. V was trimmed by 1 base and J by 1 base, leaving 8 bases between them. Adults between roughly 18 and 90 years of age took part from about two dozen US areas. Per the original data handling: For nucleated cells, counts were estimated from reference gene primer amplification. Sequenced by immunoSEQ multiplex PCR; TCRdb stores in-frame clones only, minus some. V, J and clone size were drawn from that table, and D and trimming were deduced from the DNA. The repertoire holds roughly 250,000 clones, with approximately 83% as singletons.

The chain recombines TRBV6-5 with TRBJ1-3, with a tentative D call TRBD1 (5 bases). This receptor was identified in a middle-aged woman with acute COVID-19. The source material was PBMCs or T cells enriched from blood (not recorded which). Here the CDR3 reads CASSYLGGSGNTIYF. DNA for the CDR3: TGTGCCAGCAGTTACTTGGGGGGATCTGGAAACACCATATATTTT.